These 4 T cell receptor beta chains came from one sample sequenced in a study of blood T cell repertoires in COVID-19. Assay: immunoSEQ multiplex PCR; the TCRdb copy retains only in-frame clones and omits some. The sample carries 400,000 to 550,000 clones, roughly 87% recorded once. The sequenced sample consisted of PBMCs or T cells enriched from blood (not recorded which). Receptors were obtained from a woman aged 18 to 35 with acute COVID-19.

CDR3 sequence: CASSPTGDRSPLHF. As DNA, the CDR3 is TGTGCCAGCAGCCCGACAGGGGATCGTTCACCCCTCCACTTT. The chain joins TRBV3-1 (or the pseudogene TRBV3-2) to TRBJ1-6; TRBD1 agrees at 8 bases. The germline CDR1 and CDR2 sequences are LGHDT and YNNKEL (reference sequence). Trimming cost V 4 bases and J 9 bases; bases outside gene matches: 5. The CDR3 is 14 amino acids.

The rearrangement joins TRBV9 to TRBJ2-3, with 10 bases matching TRBD2. CDR1 SGDLS and CDR2 YYNGEE come from the germline V gene. V lost 0 bases, J lost 4 bases, and 5 bases stayed unmatched. CDR3 length equals 16 residues. The CDR3 bases are TGTGCCAGCAGCGTAGGGGCCAGCGGGAGGGCAGATACGCAGTATTTT. As protein: CASSVGASGRADTQYF.

V is TRBV5-5 and J is TRBJ2-1; the match to TRBD1 covers 10 bases. Germline values: CDR1 SGHKS, CDR2 YYEKEE (reference sequence). With 4 bases clipped from V and 5 bases from J, the junction kept 9 bases outside the gene matches. The CDR3 consists of 16 residues. CDR3 loop: CASSTETGGRNNEQFF. The CDR3 DNA is TGTGCCAGCAGCACCGAGACAGGGGGCAGGAACAATGAGCAGTTCTTC.

The V call is TRBV4-3, the J call TRBJ1-2, with TRBD1 as a possible D gene (5 bases). Trimming stripped 0 bases from V and 5 bases from J, with 13 bases between. Germline V gene data show CDR1 as LGHNA and CDR2 as YSLEER. The CDR3 spans 15 residues. The CDR3 reads CASSQDSQGIYGYTF. In DNA, the CDR3 is TGCGCCAGCAGCCAAGATTCCCAGGGAATATATGGCTACACCTTC.